This T cell receptor beta chain was sequenced during a study of cytomegalovirus exposure and HLA in healthy donors. Study-wide findings and caveats: Later genetic work tied a missense DCLRE1C variant to beta-chain V and J trimming. When a later analysis compared HLA-associated TCR beta chains with equally common others, the HLA-associated chains turned out to be more clonally expanded and to have lower generation probabilities. In a later analysis, productive TCRs from donors in an Asian-associated ancestry cluster reportedly carried fewer N-insertions than the cohort mean.

Germline V gives CDR1 SGHDN, CDR2 FVKESK. Deletions cut 0 bases from V and 6 bases from J, with 9 bases between. The CDR3 has 15 amino acids. The PCR made use of 60 Vbeta and 13 Jbeta primers. Generated by immunoSEQ multiplex PCR, the TCRdb table keeps only in-frame clones and is missing some. The repertoire holds over 150,000 clones, roughly 80% seen once, with about 4.8% in the top ten. Regarding this clone: Its specificity is unknown.

Sequenced input: PBMCs. The source of this sequence is a man aged 25-45 years in good health and CMV-seronegative. The chain combines TRBV14 with TRBJ1-6; no clear D gene. The CDR3 nucleotides read TGTGCCAGCAGCCAAGATCCCGGGATTAATTCACCCCTCCACTTT. Protein: CASSQDPGINSPLHF.